This record looks at one T cell receptor (beta chain) sequence and its context. The antigen is unknown. These data come from a study of cytomegalovirus exposure and HLA in healthy donors. Study summary: About 85 million unique TCR sequences came from HLA-typed donors in an early release.

The study, taken as a whole, reports: Most subjects' HLA-A and HLA-B alleles were reportedly predicted from TCR beta sequences. Using a false discovery rate of 0.05, a later analysis showed that approximately 17,000 TCR beta sequences were associated with HLA alleles.

The PCR used 60 Vbeta and 13 Jbeta primers. Assay used: immunoSEQ multiplex PCR; TCRdb lists only in-frame clones, some missing. The sample comprises about 190,000 clones, roughly 77% of which are singletons, and roughly 3.1% rests with the top ten. Healthy bone marrow donors made up the cohort. This sequence was found in a man aged 35-49 years in good health and CMV-seropositive. The sequencing sample was made of PBMCs.

The CDR3 sequence is CAWSRLSGSPYNEQFF. The CDR3 coding sequence is TGTGCCTGGAGCCGTCTTAGCGGGAGTCCTTACAATGAGCAGTTCTTC. The chain links TRBV30 to TRBJ2-1; TRBD2 agrees at 9 bases. The germline gives CDR1 GTSNPN, CDR2 SVGIG (reference sequence). The CDR3 consists of 16 residues. V shed 3 bases and J 4 bases; nucleotides not matched to a gene: 10.